The clone carrying this TCR beta chain was recorded a few times. The CDR3 is 15 amino acids. V dropped 6 bases and J dropped 5; count of bases not matched to a gene: 8. These data are taken from a study of molecular identifiers for immune sequencing clone quantification. Across the study: In replicates, the authors split RNA from roughly 18,000 or 92,000 naive CD8 cells five ways and sequenced four.

With listed TCR primers and previously described methods, bulk TCR libraries were prepared. Each CDR3 protein is one row after TCRdb ran MiXCR on the PCR reads. Among 50,000 to 65,000 distinct CDR3 sequences listed, roughly 24% were seen once. Naive CD8 sequencing libraries were generated from 20,000 to 1,000,000 sorted cells, with 10%, 30% or 50% RNA as input. J is TRBJ2-3 and V is TRBV12-3 or TRBV12-4; 10 nucleotides match TRBD2. The source of this sequence is a human donor in good health. Some libraries in this study had Jurkat cell RNA spiked in. Specimen: naive CD8+ T cells from blood, with Jurkat cell RNA spiked in. Described subset: FACS-sorted CD8+CD4-CCR7+CD45RA+ naive T cells. CDR3 loop: CASRAFLAGEDTQYF. The CDR3 nucleotides read TGTGCCAGCAGGGCCTTTCTAGCGGGAGAAGATACGCAGTATTTT.